The 22 T cell receptor beta chains presented below share a single source sample, sequenced in a study of blood T cell repertoires in COVID-19. Here immunoSEQ multiplex PCR was the method, and the copy in TCRdb shows in-frame clones only, minus some. The sample gives 200,000 to 300,000 clones, 65% to 90% of which show up once; 9.1% is in the top ten. The sequencing sample was made of PBMCs or T cells enriched from blood (not recorded which). Receptors originate from a woman in her 50s with acute COVID-19.

The chain employs TRBV5-1 and TRBJ1-1, with TRBD1 matching over 8 bases. Germline CDR1 reads SGHRS; CDR2 reads YFSETQ. CDR3 size: 14 residues. J lost 4 bases, V lost 1 base, and 3 bases had no gene match. The CDR3 is CASSLRTGSTEAFF. DNA for the CDR3: TGCGCCAGCAGCTTGCGGACAGGGAGCACTGAAGCTTTCTTT.

The V gene is TRBV27, the J gene TRBJ1-5; D might be TRBD1 (5 bases). The length of the CDR3 is 14 residues. The germline CDR1 and CDR2 sequences are MNHEY and SMNVEV (reference sequence). Trimming cost V 4 bases and J 4 bases, with 11 bases left between them. The CDR3 here is CASSWGSGNQPQHF. CDR3 bases: TGTGCCAGCAGTTGGGGTTCAGGGAATCAGCCCCAGCATTTT.

This clone has a handful of counts. This chain connects TRBV19 to TRBJ1-5; the D is unclear. Trimming left V 4 bases short and J 7 bases short, with 17 bases between. CDR1 is LNHDA, CDR2 SQIVND, per germline (reference sequence). This CDR3 region has 15 residues. The CDR3 is CASSTWTLEVQPQHF. The DNA of the CDR3 is TGTGCCAGTAGTACCTGGACTCTGGAGGTCCAGCCCCAGCATTTT.

This clone has just a few counts. V and J are TRBV12-3 or TRBV12-4 and TRBJ2-1; D is unresolved. V was trimmed by 8 bases and J by 3 bases, leaving 5 bases between them. This CDR3 region has 11 residues. This CDR3 reads CASFLYNEQFF. CDR3 DNA: TGTGCCAGCTTCCTCTACAATGAGCAGTTCTTC.

Comments on this clone: The same CDR3 can be traced to other DNA sequences in this sample. V is TRBV9 and J is TRBJ1-1; D ambiguous. CDR3 length: 13 residues. The germline CDR1 and CDR2 sequences are SGDLS and YYNGEE. Trimming pared 0 bases from V and 0 bases from J, leaving 3 bases between. CDR3: CASSVALNTEAFF. In nucleotides, the CDR3 is TGTGCCAGCAGCGTAGCATTGAACACTGAAGCTTTCTTT.

The V call is TRBV21-1, the J call TRBJ2-7; the table's TRBD1 call for D was not verified on the DNA. TRBV21-1 is deemed a pseudogene. CDR3 size: 16 residues. In DNA, the CDR3 is TGTGCCAGCAGCAAAGTCCCGGACACGGGCCTCCACGAGCAGTACTTC. It yields the protein CASSKVPDTGLHEQYF.

The chain joins TRBV2 to TRBJ2-2; a weak D match, TRBD1 (6 bases). Looked up from germline, CDR1 is SNHLY and CDR2 is FYNNEI. Trimming took 6 bases from V and 7 from J, leaving 15 bases between them. The CDR3 is 14 residues long. The CDR3 DNA follows: TGTGCCAGCAGCGAGACCAGGGGAATCGGGGAGCTGTTTTTT. It codes for CASSETRGIGELFF.

This chain connects TRBV30 to TRBJ1-5, with TRBD1 as a possible D gene (6 bases). This CDR3 comprises 15 residues. Germline values: CDR1 GTSNPN, CDR2 SVGIG (reference sequence). Between the trimmed V and J ends, which lost 0 bases and 0 bases, there was a span of 9 bases. CDR3 nucleotides: TGTGCCTGGAGTGTAGGGGGTTTTAGCAATCAGCCCCAGCATTTT. The encoded protein is CAWSVGGFSNQPQHF.

Note on this clone: At one end the junction does not follow the germline gene, possibly because of a read error. This chain connects TRBV20-1 to TRBJ1-2; D is unclear. CDR1 and CDR2 (germline): DFQATT, SNEGSKA (reference sequence). The CDR3 totals 8 residues. The CDR3 loop reads CSASPRHF. As DNA, the CDR3 is TGCAGTGCTAGCCCGCGACACTTC.

The gene calls are TRBV27 and TRBJ1-1; 7 bases map to TRBD1. This CDR3 is 12 amino acids long. CDR1 and CDR2 (germline): MNHEY, SMNVEV (reference sequence). The J segment lost 10 bases and the V segment lost 6 bases, leaving 8 bases of the junction unmatched. The DNA of the CDR3 is TGTGCCAGCAGGACTGGGGACAGTCGAGCTTTCTTT. Protein: CASRTGDSRAFF.

CDR3 sequence (DNA): TGTGCCAGCGAGAAGGACAGGGTGGCCACTGAAGCTTTCTTT. Residues: CASEKDRVATEAFF. The rearrangement links TRBV6-5 to TRBJ1-1; 8 bases align to TRBD1. The CDR3 sequence is 14 residues long. With V trimmed by 8 bases and J by 4 bases, 9 bases remained unmatched. Looked up from germline, CDR1 is MNHEY and CDR2 is SVGAGI.

This clone was observed once. The chain carries TRBV11-2 and TRBJ1-2; tentative D call: TRBD1 (5 bases). V lost 1 base and J lost 8, with 17 bases in between. Germline values: CDR1 SGHAT, CDR2 FQNNGV. This CDR3 region has 15 residues. The CDR3 bases are TGTGCCAGCAGCTTAGCCTCCCCGGCGGGGGTCGGCTACACCTTC. Protein: CASSLASPAGVGYTF.

This chain's CDR3 is CASSLTGTSPYNEQFF. The CDR3 region has the DNA TGTGCCAGCAGCTTGACCGGGACTTCTCCCTACAATGAGCAGTTCTTC. The rearrangement links TRBV9 to TRBJ2-1; D is possibly TRBD2 (6 bases). Germline lookup yields CDR1 SGDLS and CDR2 YYNGEE. The CDR3 has 16 residues. Trimming took off 4 bases at V and 2 bases at J, with 16 bases between the two ends.

This clone was counted only a few times. This chain joins TRBV5-4 and TRBJ2-4; D unclear. V lost 2 bases and J lost 5, with 11 bases in between. CDR1 SGHNT and CDR2 YYREEE come from the germline V gene (reference sequence). The CDR3 has 14 residues. The chain's CDR3 is CASSLRGTQNIQYF. The CDR3 region has the DNA TGTGCCAGCAGCTTAAGAGGTACACAAAACATTCAGTACTTC. Combining the CDR3 with reference TRBV5-4 and TRBJ2-4 gives the whole variable domain ETGVTQSPTHLIKTRGQQVTLRCSSQSGHNTVSWYQQALGQGPQFIFQYYREEENGRGNFPPRFSGLQFPNYSSELNVNALELDDSALYLCASSLRGTQNIQYFGAGTRLSVL.

This clone has just one count. The gene calls are TRBV19 and TRBJ1-5; weak D call: TRBD1 (5 bases). Germline-derived CDR1 and CDR2 are LNHDA and SQIVND (reference sequence). The germline V and J ends were trimmed by 3 bases and 6 bases, with 12 bases remaining between them. The CDR3 has 14 amino acids. CDR3 protein: CASSISRDGQPQHF. The DNA for the CDR3 is TGTGCCAGTAGTATCAGCAGGGATGGTCAGCCCCAGCATTTT.

This chain links TRBV25-1 with TRBJ1-2; D is uncertain. The CDR3 spans 15 residues. V was shortened by 0 bases and J by 4 bases, with 12 bases between the two germline ends. CDR1 and CDR2 (germline): MGHDK, SYGVNS. CDR3 loop: CASSEYMGSTYGYTF. CDR3 bases: TGTGCCAGCAGTGAATATATGGGCAGTACCTATGGCTACACCTTC.

The chain carries TRBV18 and TRBJ1-1; 9 bases agree with TRBD1. The germline V gene has CDR1 KGHSH and CDR2 LQKENI. This CDR3 is built from 13 residues. V was clipped by 5 bases and J by 8 bases; unmatched bases: 6. The chain's CDR3 is CASSTGGSREAFF. The DNA of the CDR3 is TGTGCCAGCTCAACAGGGGGCAGCCGCGAAGCTTTCTTT.

This clone was seen once. The chain has TRBV27 and TRBJ2-5, with TRBD2 matching over 10 bases. The germline gives CDR1 MNHEY, CDR2 SMNVEV (reference sequence). The CDR3 spans 15 residues. V lost 5 bases and J lost 9; bases outside the gene matches: 12. The CDR3 DNA is TGTGCCAGCAGTCCTCTAGCGGGGGCCGAAGGGGCCCAGTACTTC. Protein sequence: CASSPLAGAEGAQYF.

The chain uses TRBV6-5 and TRBJ1-5; D unclear. The CDR3 runs 15 residues. V gave up 0 bases and J gave up 6 bases, with 12 bases separating them. The V gene's germline CDR1 is MNHEY and CDR2 SVGAGI. CDR3 in DNA: TGTGCCAGCAGTTACTCTGGCAGCGGGCGTCAGCCCCAGCATTTT. Its protein is CASSYSGSGRQPQHF.

This clone was detected only once. This chain connects TRBV9 to TRBJ2-1, with 8 nucleotides matching TRBD1. Unmatched junction bases numbered 14, after V lost 5 bases and J lost 10 bases. The CDR3 consists of 15 residues. The germline V gene has CDR1 SGDLS and CDR2 YYNGEE. CDR3 nucleotides: TGTGCCAGCAGGGATACCGGGACAGGCGGTCACGAGCAGTTCTTC. Residues: CASRDTGTGGHEQFF.

The chain combines TRBV7-7 with TRBJ2-7, with D perhaps matching TRBD2 (6 bases). V dropped 4 bases and J dropped 2 bases, with 9 bases sitting between them. This CDR3 spans 13 amino acids. Per the germline V gene, CDR1 is SSHAT and CDR2 is FNYEAQ (reference sequence). CDR3 sequence (DNA): TGTGCCAGCAGCTCGGGACTGACCTACGAGCAGTACTTC. Amino acids: CASSSGLTYEQYF.

The chain carries TRBV29-1 and TRBJ2-7; 7 nucleotides align to TRBD1. Germline V gives CDR1 SQVTM, CDR2 ANQGSEA. With 6 bases clipped from V and 4 bases from J, the junction kept 6 bases outside the gene matches. This CDR3 is 12 amino acids long. This CDR3 is CSVLGDRYEQYF. The DNA of the CDR3 is TGCAGCGTCCTAGGGGACAGATACGAGCAGTACTTC.